The 13 T cell receptor beta chains below all came from one sample that was sequenced in a study of blood T cell repertoires in COVID-19. Clones were sequenced by immunoSEQ multiplex PCR, and TCRdb holds only the in-frame ones, with some missing. This table has about 270,000 clones, about 85% appearing once. Sequences were obtained from PBMCs or T cells enriched from blood (not recorded which). The receptors here all came from a woman in her fifties or sixties who had recovered from COVID-19.

About this clone: The same CDR3 also results from other DNA sequences found in this sample. CDR3 region: CASSSGLNYNEQFF. The CDR3 coding sequence is TGTGCCAGCTCGAGCGGGCTCAACTACAATGAGCAGTTCTTC. The chain carries TRBV7-2 and TRBJ2-1; D may be TRBD2 (6 bases). The CDR3 sequence is 14 residues long. V was pared by 8 bases and J by 3 bases, with 14 bases between. CDR1 and CDR2 from the germline V gene are SGHTA and FQGNSA.

This chain links TRBV30 with TRBJ2-3; 7 nucleotides agree with TRBD2. CDR1 and CDR2 from the germline V gene are GTSNPN and SVGIG (reference sequence). J gave up 2 bases and V 2 bases, and 10 bases lay outside the gene matches. This CDR3 is built from 16 residues. In nucleotides, the CDR3 is TGTGCCTGGAGTCGCGGGAGTTCAGCGTACACAGATACGCAGTATTTT. Residues: CAWSRGSSAYTDTQYF.

This chain connects TRBV18 to TRBJ2-3, with TRBD2 identical over 16 bases. With V trimmed by 0 bases and J by 3 bases, 3 bases remained unmatched. The germline V gene encodes CDR1 KGHSH and CDR2 LQKENI. The CDR3 is 18 amino acids. The CDR3 sequence is CASSPPGLAGGLTDTQYF. The CDR3 DNA sequence: TGTGCCAGCTCACCACCGGGACTAGCGGGAGGGTTAACAGATACGCAGTATTTT.

This clone has only one observation. The chain combines TRBV10-3 with TRBJ2-3; 8 bases map to TRBD2. This CDR3 is 14 amino acids long. The junction had 3 bases not matched to a gene; V was cut back by 6 bases and J by 1 base. The V gene's germline CDR1 is ENHRY and CDR2 SYGVKD. The chain's CDR3 is CAIRREGGTDTQYF. The DNA of the CDR3 is TGTGCCATCAGACGGGAGGGCGGCACAGATACGCAGTATTTT.

V and J are TRBV28 and TRBJ2-7; 9 bases map to TRBD1. This CDR3 is built from 15 residues. J gave up 4 bases and V 5 bases, and 9 bases lay outside the gene matches. Germline loops: CDR1 MDHEN, CDR2 SYDVKM. Written as DNA, the CDR3 is TGTGCCAGCAGTCAACCGGGACAGGGAGGTTACGAGCAGTACTTC. This sequence encodes CASSQPGQGGYEQYF.

This chain joins TRBV7-2 and TRBJ2-7; TRBD2 matches at 7 bases. Germline V lookup: CDR1 SGHTA, CDR2 FQGNSA. The CDR3 extends over 16 amino acids. V shed 5 bases and J 5 bases; nucleotides not matched to a gene: 15. CDR3 loop: CASSKQANSGGNEQYF. DNA of the CDR3: TGTGCCAGCAGCAAACAGGCCAACTCCGGGGGGAACGAGCAGTACTTC.

This clone was recorded only once. The V gene is TRBV29-1, the J gene TRBJ1-1; D might be TRBD1 (6 bases). The germline CDR1 and CDR2 sequences are SQVTM and ANQGSEA. Trimming removed 0 bases at V and 8 bases at J, with 13 bases between. CDR3 length equals 13 residues. The DNA of the CDR3 is TGCAGCGTTGAAGATCAACAGGGCGTCGAAGCTTTCTTT. Protein product: CSVEDQQGVEAFF.

This clone was observed a few times. The chain recombines TRBV7-8 with TRBJ2-7; 8 bases line up with TRBD1. This CDR3 is built from 17 residues. Germline V gene lookup returns CDR1 SGHVS and CDR2 FQNEAQ. The junction had 23 bases not matched to a gene; V was cut back by 5 bases and J by 11 bases. CDR3 sequence: CASSPYLFGTGLPGEYF. The CDR3 DNA is TGTGCCAGCAGCCCCTATTTGTTTGGGACAGGTCTCCCCGGGGAGTACTTC. Combining the CDR3 with reference TRBV7-8 and TRBJ2-7 gives the whole variable domain GAGVSQSPRYKVAKRGQDVALRCDPISGHVSLFWYQQALGQGPEFLTYFQNEAQLDKSGLPSDRFFAERPEGSVSTLKIQRTQQEDSAVYLCASSPYLFGTGLPGEYFGPGTRLTVT.

The chain employs TRBV29-1 and TRBJ1-1, with a possible D match to TRBD1 (5 bases). Trimming removed 0 bases from V and 0 bases from J, with 5 bases in between. Germline CDR1 is SQVTM and CDR2 is ANQGSEA. The CDR3 consists of 13 residues. CDR3 DNA sequence: TGCAGCGTTGAAGAACAGGTGAACACTGAAGCTTTCTTT. This encodes CSVEEQVNTEAFF.

This clone was counted a single time. The chain couples TRBV10-2 to TRBJ2-1; D not certain. Germline V lookup: CDR1 WSHSY, CDR2 SAAADI. Trimming stripped 3 bases from V and 6 bases from J, with 9 bases between. The CDR3 is 13 residues long. The CDR3 DNA sequence: TGCGCCAGCAGTGAACGCGCCACCAATGAGCAGTTCTTC. Its protein is CASSERATNEQFF.

The chain uses TRBV13 and TRBJ1-1; no reliable D call. V was clipped by 6 bases and J by 1 base, with 15 bases between them. The CDR3 is made up of 15 amino acids. The germline CDR1 and CDR2 sequences are PRHDT and FYEKMQ (reference sequence). For the CDR3, the DNA is TGTGCCAGCAGTTCAGGTTGGGTCGGGAACACTGAAGCTTTCTTT. It is translated as CASSSGWVGNTEAFF.

The gene calls are TRBV25-1 and TRBJ1-1; 7 bases are a match to TRBD1. J gave up 0 bases and V 5 bases, and 9 bases lay outside the gene matches. This CDR3 comprises 16 residues. CDR1 is MGHDK, CDR2 SYGVNS, per germline. CDR3 residues: CASSRQGGLVNTEAFF. The CDR3 nucleotides are TGTGCCAGCAGTCGACAGGGAGGTTTAGTGAACACTGAAGCTTTCTTT.

This clone has just one count. This sequence joins TRBV28 and TRBJ1-1; possible D gene TRBD1, 6 bases. CDR3 size: 13 residues. Germline V gives CDR1 MDHEN, CDR2 SYDVKM. V lost 6 bases and J lost 4, with 12 bases in between. The CDR3 here is CASRWDIPTEAFF. CDR3 DNA sequence: TGTGCCAGCAGGTGGGACATCCCCACTGAAGCTTTCTTT.